The sequence of this T cell receptor (beta chain) was determined in a study of T cell responses to AZD1222 COVID-19 vaccine. Overall study results and limits: Reportedly, nearly half the spike-specific TCRs target unmutated variant regions.

Trimming took off 2 bases at V and 1 base at J, with 11 bases between the two ends. In germline, CDR1 is LGHDT, CDR2 YNNKEL (reference sequence). This CDR3 has 15 residues. Comment on this clone: Its antigen is unidentified.

The table came from immunoSEQ multiplex PCR; TCRdb's copy has only in-frame clones and leaves some out. The sample records some 150,000 clones, approximately 95% being singletons. The sequenced sample was peripheral blood, obtained on day 0 of MenACWY control vaccination. The chain has TRBV3-1 (or the pseudogene TRBV3-2) and TRBJ1-1, with D possibly TRBD1 on 6 matching bases. This sequence was found in an adult in good health. In DNA, the CDR3 is TGTGCCAGCAGCCAACTCTCGACAGGGAACACTGAAGCTTTCTTT. It yields the protein CASSQLSTGNTEAFF.